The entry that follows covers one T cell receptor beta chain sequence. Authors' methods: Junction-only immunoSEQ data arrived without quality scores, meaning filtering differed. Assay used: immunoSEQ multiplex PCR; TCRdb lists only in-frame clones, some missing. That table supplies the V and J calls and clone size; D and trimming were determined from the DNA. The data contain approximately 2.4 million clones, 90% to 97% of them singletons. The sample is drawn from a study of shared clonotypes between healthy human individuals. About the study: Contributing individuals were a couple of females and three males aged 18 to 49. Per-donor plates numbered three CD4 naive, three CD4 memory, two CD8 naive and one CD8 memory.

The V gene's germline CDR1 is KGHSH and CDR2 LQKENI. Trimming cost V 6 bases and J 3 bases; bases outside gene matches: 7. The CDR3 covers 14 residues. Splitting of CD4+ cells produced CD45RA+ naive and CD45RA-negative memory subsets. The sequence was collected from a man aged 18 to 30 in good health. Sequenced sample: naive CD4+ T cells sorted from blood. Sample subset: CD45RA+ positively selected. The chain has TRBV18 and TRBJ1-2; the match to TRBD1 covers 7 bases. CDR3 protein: CASSRQGSDYGYTF. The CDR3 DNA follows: TGTGCCAGCTCTCGACAGGGAAGCGACTATGGCTACACCTTC.